A selection of T cell receptor beta chains follows, all from one sample in a study of cytomegalovirus exposure and HLA in healthy donors. The repertoire was sequenced with immunoSEQ multiplex PCR; TCRdb's copy has only in-frame clones and lacks some. The sample consists of roughly 330,000 clones, about nine tenths of them appearing once. Sample: PBMCs. The receptors were gathered from a woman in her twenties or thirties in good health and CMV-seropositive. The CDR3 runs from the conserved cysteine through the conserved F or W. Rows give clone size only sometimes, using once, few, many, or a class for an expanded clone.

clone size	V gene	J gene	CDR3 protein
NA	TRBV9	TRBJ2-3	CASSKTGPIRADTQYF
NA	TRBV4-2	TRBJ1-1	CATRGPTEAFF
NA	TRBV25-1	TRBJ2-7	CASSALVRQYF
NA	TRBV28	TRBJ2-7	CASSLYTGFYEQYF
NA	TRBV6-5	TRBJ1-2	CASGAPYGYTF
NA	TRBV7-2	TRBJ1-5	CASSLDKTDQPQHF
NA	TRBV5-6	TRBJ1-2	CASSPTLWGGDGYTF
NA	TRBV30	TRBJ1-2	CAWNTGQGYGYTF
NA	TRBV28	TRBJ1-2	CASSLFFRPRTAPNYGYTF
NA	TRBV9	TRBJ1-1	CASSEGVGTEAFF
once	TRBV6-5	TRBJ2-4	CASYRQGDIQYF
NA	TRBV27	TRBJ1-1	CASRSGGTASLNTEAFF
NA	TRBV4-3	TRBJ1-2	CASSRIVAADGYTF
NA	TRBV30	TRBJ1-2	CAWSVISGRMGYTF
NA	TRBV4-3	TRBJ1-1	CASSQDSPGGSEAFF
NA	TRBV27	TRBJ2-2	CAVRRTGELFF
NA	TRBV11-2	TRBJ2-7	CASRSGEKHEQYF
NA	TRBV28	TRBJ2-5	CASSQGPSRLETQYF
NA	TRBV30	TRBJ2-6	CAWTNDNSGANVLTF
few	TRBV30	TRBJ1-2	CAWQGVGGYTF
NA	TRBV20-1	TRBJ1-2	CSASPRGGYTF
few	TRBV7-3	TRBJ2-2	CASSLTGGTGELFF
NA	TRBV10-1	TRBJ2-6	CASSSDREAGANVLTF
NA	TRBV5-3	TRBJ1-2	CARSHTQRTGSSYGYTF
NA	TRBV5-4	TRBJ2-2	CASSGSGRADTGELFF
NA	TRBV5-1	TRBJ2-2	CASSLVAGSTGELFF
once	TRBV13	TRBJ2-7	CASSQGRTSGPIYEQYF
NA	TRBV5-1	TRBJ2-1	CASSLGGTRDYNEQFF
once	TRBV19	TRBJ1-1	CATGTGVNTEAFF
NA	TRBV4-3	TRBJ2-5	CASSQDPAGGLQETQYF
NA	TRBV27	TRBJ1-4	CASRLGSNEKLFF
once	TRBV4-2	TRBJ1-4	CASSTPPGRNNEKLFF
NA	TRBV11-2	TRBJ2-5	CASSPDLGWAQYF
NA	TRBV9	TRBJ1-1	CASSVGDGAGAFF
NA	TRBV9	TRBJ2-3	CASSVAGVSTDTQYF
NA	TRBV30	TRBJ1-2	CAWSVRRGAGDGYTF
once	TRBV6-1	TRBJ2-1	CASSERLGNEQFF
once	TRBV6-5	TRBJ2-1	CASRASGGYNEQFF
once	TRBV18	TRBJ2-7	CASISGTEAYEQYF
NA	TRBV5-6	TRBJ2-5	CASSLAALRWQETQYF
NA	TRBV27	TRBJ2-2	CATRGLFTGELFF
NA	TRBV5-1	TRBJ2-7	CASSLEGRGDEQYF
NA	TRBV15	TRBJ2-5	CATSRGREVAQETQYF
NA	TRBV30	TRBJ2-1	CAWSVGSSNEQFF
NA	TRBV7-3	TRBJ2-1	CASSSGLAGGNEQFF
NA	TRBV18	TRBJ1-2	CASSARDRAYGYTF
once	TRBV5-1	TRBJ2-1	CASSLAPGTTNEQFF
NA	TRBV9	TRBJ2-7	CASSQVGSGGANEQYF
few	TRBV10-3	TRBJ1-2	CATGDRETRGYTF
NA	TRBV5-1	TRBJ2-1	CASSLDFQGEQFF
NA	TRBV6-5	TRBJ2-4	CASSFRNIQYF
once	TRBV9	TRBJ1-5	CASSSEDAGVQPQHF
NA	TRBV28	TRBJ1-2	CASSSRGKSGGYTF
NA	TRBV9	TRBJ2-2	CASSPRHASNTGELFF
NA	TRBV5-1	TRBJ2-7	CASSLTSGRAYYEQYF
once	TRBV9	TRBJ1-4	CASSVRGLTNEKLFF
NA	TRBV5-6	TRBJ1-5	CASSGALGQPQHF
NA	TRBV4-3	TRBJ1-1	CASSQDRASYTEAFF
NA	TRBV28	TRBJ2-7	CASSLGGQPYEQYF